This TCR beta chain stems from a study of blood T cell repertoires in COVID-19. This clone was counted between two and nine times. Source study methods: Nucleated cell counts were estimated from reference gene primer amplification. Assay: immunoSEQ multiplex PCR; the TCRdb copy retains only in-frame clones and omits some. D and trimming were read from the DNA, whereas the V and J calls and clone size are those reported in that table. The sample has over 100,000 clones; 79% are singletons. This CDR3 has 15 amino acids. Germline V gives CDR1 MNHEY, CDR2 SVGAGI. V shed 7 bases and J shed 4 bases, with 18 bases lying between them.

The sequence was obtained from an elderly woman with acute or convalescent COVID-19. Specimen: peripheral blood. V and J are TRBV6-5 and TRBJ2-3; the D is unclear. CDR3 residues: CASTSGPVSPDTQYF. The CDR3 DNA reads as TGTGCCAGCACCTCGGGTCCGGTTTCACCAGATACGCAGTATTTT.